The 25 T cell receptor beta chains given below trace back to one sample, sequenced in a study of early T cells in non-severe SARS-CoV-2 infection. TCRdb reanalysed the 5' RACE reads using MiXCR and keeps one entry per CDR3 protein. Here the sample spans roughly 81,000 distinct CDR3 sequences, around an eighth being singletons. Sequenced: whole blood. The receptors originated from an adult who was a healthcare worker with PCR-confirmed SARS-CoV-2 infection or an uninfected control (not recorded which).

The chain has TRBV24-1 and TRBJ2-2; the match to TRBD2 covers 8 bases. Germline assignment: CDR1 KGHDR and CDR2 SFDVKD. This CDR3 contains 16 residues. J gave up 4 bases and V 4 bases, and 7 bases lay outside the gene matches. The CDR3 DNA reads TGTGCCACCAGTGACCATAGCGGGGCCCTCACCGGGGAGCTGTTTTTT. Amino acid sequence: CATSDHSGALTGELFF.

CDR3 in amino acids: CATSDHPGPSSYNEQFF. In DNA, the CDR3 is TGTGCCACCAGTGACCACCCCGGGCCTAGCTCCTACAATGAGCAGTTCTTC. This chain links TRBV24-1 with TRBJ2-1; no clear D gene. Germline values: CDR1 KGHDR, CDR2 SFDVKD. The V gene lost 4 bases and the J gene lost 0 bases, with 15 bases spanning the gap. The CDR3 loop spans 17 amino acids.

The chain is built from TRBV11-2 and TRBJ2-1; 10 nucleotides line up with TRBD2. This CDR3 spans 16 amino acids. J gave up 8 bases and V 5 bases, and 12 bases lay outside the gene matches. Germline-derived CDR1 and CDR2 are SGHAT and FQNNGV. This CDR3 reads CASSLGASGRLHEQFF. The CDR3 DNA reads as TGTGCCAGCAGCCTAGGGGCTAGCGGGAGATTGCATGAGCAGTTCTTC.

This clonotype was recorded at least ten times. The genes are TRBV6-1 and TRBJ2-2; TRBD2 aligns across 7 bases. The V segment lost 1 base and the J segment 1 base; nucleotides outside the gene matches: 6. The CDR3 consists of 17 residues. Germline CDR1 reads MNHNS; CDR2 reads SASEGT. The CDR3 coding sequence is TGTGCCAGCAGTGAAGGGGGGAGCGGGATGAACACCGGGGAGCTGTTTTTT. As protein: CASSEGGSGMNTGELFF.

This CDR3 is CSAWDRYNEQFF. CDR3 sequence (DNA): TGCAGCGCCTGGGACAGGTACAATGAGCAGTTCTTC. The rearrangement joins TRBV29-1 to TRBJ2-1; TRBD1 agrees at 8 bases. The germline V gene has CDR1 SQVTM and CDR2 ANQGSEA. V was pared by 7 bases and J by 4 bases, with 3 bases of the junction left unmatched. The length of the CDR3 is 12 residues.

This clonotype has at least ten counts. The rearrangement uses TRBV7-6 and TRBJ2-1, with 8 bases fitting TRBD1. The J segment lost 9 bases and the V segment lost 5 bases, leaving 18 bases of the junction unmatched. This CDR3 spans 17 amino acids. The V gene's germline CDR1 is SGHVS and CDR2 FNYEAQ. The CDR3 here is CASSPPGQGAIGGEQFF. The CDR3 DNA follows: TGTGCCAGCAGCCCCCCCGGGCAGGGGGCGATCGGGGGTGAGCAGTTCTTC.

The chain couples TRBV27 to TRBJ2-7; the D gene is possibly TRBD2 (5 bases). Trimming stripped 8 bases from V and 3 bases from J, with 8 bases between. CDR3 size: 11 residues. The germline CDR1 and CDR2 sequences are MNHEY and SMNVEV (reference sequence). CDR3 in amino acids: CASVRGYEQYF. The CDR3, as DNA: TGTGCCAGCGTCCGGGGCTACGAGCAGTACTTC.

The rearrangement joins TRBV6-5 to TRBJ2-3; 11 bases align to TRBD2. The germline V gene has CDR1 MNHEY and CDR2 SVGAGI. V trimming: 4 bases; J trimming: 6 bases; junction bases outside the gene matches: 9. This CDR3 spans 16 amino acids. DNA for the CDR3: TGTGCCAGCAGTTCCGGTCTAGCGGGAGGTTTGGATACGCAGTATTTT. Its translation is CASSSGLAGGLDTQYF.

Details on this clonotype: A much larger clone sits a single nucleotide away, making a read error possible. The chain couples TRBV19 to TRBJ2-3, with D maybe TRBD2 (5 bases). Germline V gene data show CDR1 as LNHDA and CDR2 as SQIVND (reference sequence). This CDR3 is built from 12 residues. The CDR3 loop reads CACSRTLDTQYF. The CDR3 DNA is TGTGCCTGTAGTAGGACTTTGGATACGCAGTATTTT.

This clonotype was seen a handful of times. This CDR3 reads CSDRVYGELFF. The CDR3 DNA is TGCAGTGACAGGGTTTACGGGGAGCTGTTTTTT. The chain recombines TRBV29-1 with TRBJ2-2; 7 bases are a match to TRBD1. Per germline, CDR1 SQVTM and CDR2 ANQGSEA. This CDR3 comprises 11 residues.

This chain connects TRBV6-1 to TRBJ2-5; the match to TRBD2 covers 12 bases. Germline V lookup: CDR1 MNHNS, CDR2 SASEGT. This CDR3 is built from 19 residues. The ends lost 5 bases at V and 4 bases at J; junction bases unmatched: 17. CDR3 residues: CASSPPLITSGGPPETQYF. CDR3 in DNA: TGTGCCAGCAGTCCACCACTTATAACTAGCGGGGGGCCCCCAGAGACCCAGTACTTC.

The CDR3 sequence is CASSYSNGGRLDSPLHF. Here the CDR3 DNA reads TGTGCCAGCAGTTACTCGAACGGGGGTCGGTTGGATTCACCCCTCCACTTT. This chain links TRBV6-2 or TRBV6-3 with TRBJ1-6, with D perhaps matching TRBD1 (5 bases). The CDR3 has 17 residues. The germline V and J ends were trimmed by 0 bases and 8 bases, with 17 bases remaining between them. Germline values: CDR1 MNHEY, CDR2 SVGEGT.

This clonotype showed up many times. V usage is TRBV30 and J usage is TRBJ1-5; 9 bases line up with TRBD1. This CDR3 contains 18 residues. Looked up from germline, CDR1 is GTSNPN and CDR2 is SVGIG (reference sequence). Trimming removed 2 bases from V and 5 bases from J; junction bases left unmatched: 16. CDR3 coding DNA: TGTGCCTGGAGTTATAAGCGGACAGGGGTTAGTTTGGATCAGCCCCAGCATTTT. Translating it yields CAWSYKRTGVSLDQPQHF.

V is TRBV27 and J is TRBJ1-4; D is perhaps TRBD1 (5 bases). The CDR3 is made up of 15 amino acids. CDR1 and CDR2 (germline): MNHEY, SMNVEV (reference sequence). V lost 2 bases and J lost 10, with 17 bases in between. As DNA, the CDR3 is TGTGCCAGCAGTTTAGGGGGACCTCGGAAGGGAAAACTGTTTTTT. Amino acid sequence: CASSLGGPRKGKLFF.

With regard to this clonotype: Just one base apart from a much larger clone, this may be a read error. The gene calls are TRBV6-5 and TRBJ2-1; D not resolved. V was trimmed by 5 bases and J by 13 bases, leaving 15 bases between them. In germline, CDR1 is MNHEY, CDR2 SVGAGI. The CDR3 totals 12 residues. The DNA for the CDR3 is TGTGCCAGCAGTCAAGGATCGGGTAAACAGTTCTTC. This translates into CASSQGSGKQFF.

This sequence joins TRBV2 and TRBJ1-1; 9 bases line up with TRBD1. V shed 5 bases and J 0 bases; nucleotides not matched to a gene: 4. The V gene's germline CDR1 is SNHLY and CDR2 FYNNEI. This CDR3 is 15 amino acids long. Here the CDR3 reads CASSPDRGVNTEAFF. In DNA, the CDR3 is TGTGCCAGCAGTCCCGACAGGGGGGTGAACACTGAAGCTTTCTTT.

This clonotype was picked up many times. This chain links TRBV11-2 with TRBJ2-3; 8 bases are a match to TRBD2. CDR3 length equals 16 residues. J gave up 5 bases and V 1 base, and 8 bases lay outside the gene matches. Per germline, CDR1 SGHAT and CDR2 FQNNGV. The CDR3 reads CASSLGISGNRDTQYF. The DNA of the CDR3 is TGTGCCAGCAGCTTAGGGATTAGCGGGAATAGAGATACGCAGTATTTT.

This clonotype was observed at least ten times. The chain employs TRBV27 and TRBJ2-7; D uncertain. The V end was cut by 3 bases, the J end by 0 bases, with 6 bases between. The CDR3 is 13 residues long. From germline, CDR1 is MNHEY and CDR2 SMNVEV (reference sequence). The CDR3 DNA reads TGTGCCAGCAGTTTCCTCAGCTCCTACGAGCAGTACTTC. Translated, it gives CASSFLSSYEQYF.

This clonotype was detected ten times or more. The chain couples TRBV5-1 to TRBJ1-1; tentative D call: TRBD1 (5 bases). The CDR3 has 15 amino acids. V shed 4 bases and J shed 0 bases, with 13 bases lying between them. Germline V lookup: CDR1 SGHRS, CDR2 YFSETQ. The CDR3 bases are TGCGCCAGCAGCCAACTGGGGGGGTTGAACACTGAAGCTTTCTTT. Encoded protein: CASSQLGGLNTEAFF.

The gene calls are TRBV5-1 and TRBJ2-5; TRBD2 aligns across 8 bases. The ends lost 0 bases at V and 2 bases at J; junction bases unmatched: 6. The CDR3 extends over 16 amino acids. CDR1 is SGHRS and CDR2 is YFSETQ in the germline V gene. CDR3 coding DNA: TGCGCCAGCAGCTTGGCAGCTAGCGGGTTTCAAGAGACCCAGTACTTC. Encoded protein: CASSLAASGFQETQYF. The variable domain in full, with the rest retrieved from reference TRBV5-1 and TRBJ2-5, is KAGVTQTPRYLIKTRGQQVTLSCSPISGHRSVSWYQQTPGQGLQFLFEYFSETQRNKGNFPGRFSGRQFSNSRSEMNVSTLELGDSALYLCASSLAASGFQETQYFGPGTRLLVL.

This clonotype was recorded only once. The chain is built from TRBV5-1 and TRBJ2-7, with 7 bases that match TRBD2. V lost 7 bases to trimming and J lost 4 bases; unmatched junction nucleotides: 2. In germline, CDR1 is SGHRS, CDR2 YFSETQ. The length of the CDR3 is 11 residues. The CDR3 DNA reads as TGCGCCAGCGGCGGGGGTTACGAGCAGTACTTC. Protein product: CASGGGYEQYF.

CDR3 sequence: CASSQRDTEQYF. CDR3 nucleotides: TGTGCCAGCAGCCAACGGGACACCGAGCAGTACTTC. The gene calls are TRBV3-1 and TRBJ2-7; tentatively, D is TRBD1 (6 bases). Deletions cut 2 bases from V and 6 bases from J, with 8 bases between. Per germline, CDR1 LGHDT and CDR2 YNNKEL (reference sequence). The length of the CDR3 is 12 residues.

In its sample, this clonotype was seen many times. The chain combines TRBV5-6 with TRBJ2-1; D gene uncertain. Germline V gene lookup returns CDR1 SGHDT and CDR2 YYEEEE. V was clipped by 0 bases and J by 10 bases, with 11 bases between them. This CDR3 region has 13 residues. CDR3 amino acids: CASSLDVVTEQFF. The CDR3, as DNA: TGTGCCAGCAGCTTGGATGTAGTCACCGAGCAGTTCTTC.

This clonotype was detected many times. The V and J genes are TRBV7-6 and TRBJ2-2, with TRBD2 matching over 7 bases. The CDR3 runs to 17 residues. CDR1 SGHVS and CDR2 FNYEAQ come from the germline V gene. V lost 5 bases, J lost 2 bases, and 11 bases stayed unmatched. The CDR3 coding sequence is TGTGCCAGCAGCCCGATTCCTAGCGGCGATAACACCGGGGAGCTGTTTTTT. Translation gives CASSPIPSGDNTGELFF. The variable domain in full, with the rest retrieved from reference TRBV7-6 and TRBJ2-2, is GAGVSQSPRYKVTKRGQDVALRCDPISGHVSLYWYRQALGQGPEFLTYFNYEAQQDKSGLPNDRFSAERPEGSISTLTIQRTEQRDSAMYRCASSPIPSGDNTGELFFGEGSRLTVL.

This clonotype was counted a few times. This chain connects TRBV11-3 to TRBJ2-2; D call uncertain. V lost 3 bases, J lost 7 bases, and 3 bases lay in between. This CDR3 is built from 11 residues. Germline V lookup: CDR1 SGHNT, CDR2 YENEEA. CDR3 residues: CASSFLGELFF. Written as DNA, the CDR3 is TGTGCCAGCAGCTTTCTCGGGGAGCTGTTTTTT.